Shown below are 13 T cell receptor beta chains from a single sample sequenced in a study of post-analysis software for immune sequencing data. Antigens of these TCRs are unknown. Sequencing libraries made from TCR beta cDNA carried unique molecular identifiers. One entry per CDR3 protein results from TCRdb running MiXCR on the PCR reads. In the table there are roughly 800,000 distinct CDR3 sequences, approximately 44% of which are singletons. General study findings and limits: A handful of TRBV segments were significantly more frequent in patients than in controls. TRBV5-6, TRBV5-1 and TRBV20-1 were among these segments.

The sequencing sample was made of blood. Receptors were obtained from a girl aged 5-17 years with multiple sclerosis.

This clonotype has a handful of counts. The rearrangement links TRBV30 to TRBJ2-5; D is undetermined. Matching the DNA end better, TRBJ2-7 makes the J call doubtful. Germline-derived CDR1 and CDR2 are GTSNPN and SVGIG (reference sequence). CDR3 length: 11 amino acids. The CDR3, as DNA: TGTGCCTGGAGTAATCCCTACGAGCAGTACTTC. This sequence encodes CAWSNPYEQYF.

As for this clonotype: In this CDR3 the conserved last residue, phenylalanine or tryptophan, is missing, so a read error is likely. The chain joins TRBV11-1 to TRBJ2-7; TRBD2 aligns across 9 bases. The CDR3 has 15 residues. V was clipped by 5 bases and J by 1 base; unmatched bases: 6. Looked up from germline, CDR1 is SGHAT and CDR2 is FQDESV (reference sequence). CDR3 in amino acids: CASSPLAGLSYEQYC. The CDR3 region has the DNA TGTGCCAGCAGCCCCCTAGCGGGACTTTCCTACGAGCAGTACTGC.

The chain uses TRBV5-1 and TRBJ2-1; D is perhaps TRBD1 or TRBD2 (5 bases each). Trimming took 4 bases from V and 0 from J, leaving 11 bases between them. Germline V gene data show CDR1 as SGHRS and CDR2 as YFSETQ. This CDR3 is 15 amino acids long. CDR3: CASSGTGNSYNEQFF. The CDR3 nucleotides read TGCGCCAGCAGCGGGACGGGTAACTCCTACAATGAGCAGTTCTTC.

This chain uses TRBV7-2 with TRBJ1-5; D perhaps matches TRBD1 (6 bases). This CDR3 comprises 15 residues. Germline CDR1 and CDR2: SGHTA and FQGNSA. V was cut by 1 base and J by 5 bases, with 12 bases left in between. The CDR3 loop is CASSLVGGKDQPQHF. CDR3 sequence (DNA): TGTGCCAGCAGCTTAGTAGGGGGGAAGGATCAGCCCCAGCATTTT.

The rearrangement links TRBV10-1 to TRBJ2-1, with D perhaps TRBD1 (6 bases). CDR1 is WNHNN, CDR2 SYGVQD, per germline (reference sequence). V gave up 6 bases and J gave up 0 bases, with 18 bases separating them. CDR3 length equals 17 residues. For the CDR3, the DNA is TGCGCCAGCAGCTTGACTACAGGGAAAAGCTCCTACAATGAGCAGTTCTTC. Translation: CASSLTTGKSSYNEQFF.

The rearrangement links TRBV28 to TRBJ2-5, with a possible D match to TRBD1 (6 bases). Germline-derived CDR1 and CDR2 are MDHEN and SYDVKM. Trimming left V 2 bases short and J 13 bases short, with 14 bases between. The CDR3 extends over 12 amino acids. The chain's CDR3 is CASSLIHRDLYF. The CDR3 DNA is TGTGCCAGCAGTTTAATCCACAGGGACCTGTACTTC.

This chain uses TRBV15 with TRBJ2-7, with a possible D match to TRBD1 (7 bases). In germline, CDR1 is LNHNV, CDR2 YYDKDF (reference sequence). With 1 base removed from V and 2 bases from J, the gap between germline ends came to 15 bases. The CDR3 extends over 16 amino acids. The CDR3, as DNA: TGTGCCACCAGCAGAGGAGGCGGGGACAGAACCTACGAGCAGTACTTC. This codes for CATSRGGGDRTYEQYF.

The chain is built from TRBV2 and TRBJ2-7; TRBD1 might be the D (7 bases). With 7 bases removed from V and 8 bases from J, the gap between germline ends came to 24 bases. Per germline, CDR1 SNHLY and CDR2 FYNNEI. The CDR3 totals 15 residues. CDR3 sequence (DNA): TGTGCCAGCATCCATCGGGAGACAGGGTCGTTGAAGCAGTACTTC. Translating gives CASIHRETGSLKQYF.

This clonotype appeared a few times. V is TRBV28 and J is TRBJ1-2, with D unresolved. The germline CDR1 and CDR2 sequences are MDHEN and SYDVKM. The V and J ends lost 1 base and 2 bases respectively, with 8 bases between them. This CDR3 spans 14 amino acids. CDR3 loop: CASSLSLLNYGYTF. In DNA, the CDR3 is TGTGCCAGCAGTTTATCACTGTTGAACTATGGCTACACCTTC.

The rearrangement uses TRBV12-3 or TRBV12-4 and TRBJ2-5; the D call may be TRBD1 or TRBD2 (7 bases each). With 4 bases removed from V and 0 bases from J, the gap between germline ends came to 15 bases. CDR3 length: 16 amino acids. The CDR3 region is CASSSTGRGYQETQYF. In nucleotides, the CDR3 is TGTGCCAGCAGTTCGACAGGGAGGGGGTACCAAGAGACCCAGTACTTC.

This clonotype was found a few times. CDR3 in amino acids: CASSKDSQETQYF. In DNA, the CDR3 is TGTGCCAGCAGCAAGGACAGCCAAGAGACCCAGTACTTC. The rearrangement joins TRBV7-3 to TRBJ2-5, with D perhaps TRBD1 (6 bases). Trimming pared 5 bases from V and 1 base from J, leaving 8 bases between. Germline V gene sequence: CDR1 SGHTA, CDR2 FQGTGA. The CDR3 runs to 13 residues.

The sample holds one count of this clonotype. The gene calls are TRBV5-1 and TRBJ1-2; tentative D call: TRBD1 (5 bases). Trimming removed 0 bases at V and 8 bases at J, with 20 bases between. The CDR3 runs 16 residues. Germline CDR1 is SGHRS and CDR2 is YFSETQ. The CDR3 here is CASSLERLQVAGGYTF. The CDR3 DNA reads TGCGCCAGCAGCTTGGAAAGGCTACAGGTGGCAGGGGGCTACACCTTC.

The sample holds a few counts of this clonotype. The chain links TRBV11-1 to TRBJ2-5; the D gene could be TRBD1 or TRBD2 (5 bases each). The CDR3 is made up of 16 amino acids. Looked up from germline, CDR1 is SGHAT and CDR2 is FQDESV (reference sequence). Between the trimmed V and J ends, which lost 5 bases and 4 bases, there was a span of 20 bases. CDR3 DNA: TGTGCCAGCAGCCTTGGGGGATTAGATATTGGAGAGACCCAGTACTTC. Amino acids: CASSLGGLDIGETQYF.